Listed below are T cell receptor beta chains from one sample, sequenced in a study of PD-1 blockade in classical Hodgkin lymphoma. Assay used: immunoSEQ multiplex PCR; TCRdb lists only in-frame clones, some missing. Of about 97,000 clones listed, approximately 80% are singletons. This material consisted of peripheral blood mononuclear cells (PBMCs), taken at baseline. Receptors originate from a human donor with classical Hodgkin lymphoma. CDR3s include the opening cysteine and the closing phenylalanine or tryptophan. The D gene is left open where the match is weak. Expanded clones get a size class; other rows say once, few or many, or leave the size out.

-,TRBJ2-7,TRBV10-3,-,CAISLTGTGAYEQYF,TGTGCCATCAGTCTTACCGGGACTGGGGCCTACGAGCAGTACTTC
TRBD1,TRBJ1-1,TRBV6-5,-,CASSRTGEPNTEAFF,TGTGCCAGCAGCCGGACAGGAGAACCGAACACTGAAGCTTTCTTT
TRBD1,TRBJ1-4,TRBV5-1,-,CASSADRGRSATNEKLFF,TGCGCCAGCAGCGCTGACAGGGGGCGATCAGCAACTAATGAAAAACTGTTTTTT
-,TRBJ2-3,TRBV10-3,-,CASKEDTDTQYF,TGTGCCTCCAAGGAGGACACAGATACGCAGTATTTT
TRBD1,TRBJ1-2,TRBV28,-,CASRAGQTLYGYTF,TGTGCCAGCAGAGCGGGACAGACTCTCTATGGCTACACCTTC
TRBD1,TRBJ2-1,TRBV27,-,CASRPTGVIGNNEQFF,TGTGCCAGCAGACCTACAGGGGTTATAGGCAACAATGAGCAGTTCTTC
TRBD1,TRBJ2-3,TRBV7-2,-,CASRFRGPTTDTQYF,TGTGCCAGCAGATTTAGGGGGCCTACCACAGATACGCAGTATTTT
TRBD2,TRBJ2-7,TRBV4-1,-,CASSISGRANEQYF,TGCGCCAGCAGCATCAGCGGGAGGGCCAACGAGCAGTACTTC
-,TRBJ2-7,TRBV7-9,-,CASSFRPQGEQYF,TGTGCCAGCAGCTTCCGTCCCCAGGGCGAGCAGTACTTC
TRBD1,TRBJ1-1,TRBV7-2,-,CASSPRTGLLFNTEAFF,TGTGCCAGCAGCCCTCGGACAGGCCTATTATTCAACACTGAAGCTTTCTTT
-,TRBJ1-3,TRBV2,few,CASSTVAHTIYF,TGTGCCAGCAGTACAGTGGCACACACCATATATTTT
-,TRBJ2-3,TRBV5-6,-,CASNRPSFTDTQYF,TGTGCCAGCAATCGTCCTAGCTTCACAGATACGCAGTATTTT
-,TRBJ2-5,TRBV11-2,-,CASSLDRAGIETQYF,TGTGCCAGCAGCTTAGATCGTGCGGGAATCGAGACCCAGTACTTC
TRBD2,TRBJ2-1,TRBV7-8,-,CASSLGTSGRGIQFF,TGTGCCAGCAGCTTAGGGACTAGCGGGAGAGGGATACAGTTCTTC
TRBD1,TRBJ2-3,TRBV19,-,CASSMRGQGARGTDTQYF,TGTGCCAGTAGTATGAGGGGGCAGGGGGCGCGTGGCACAGATACGCAGTATTTT
-,TRBJ2-2,TRBV5-1,-,CATTRARFRPGELFF,TGCGCCACCACCAGGGCCAGGTTTCGTCCCGGGGAGCTGTTTTTT
-,TRBJ2-7,TRBV19,-,CASSTSGTGSAEQYF,TGTGCCAGTAGTACTTCCGGGACTGGCAGCGCCGAGCAGTACTTC